Below, 18 T cell receptor beta chains from the same sample are listed, as sequenced in a study of PD-1 blockade in classical Hodgkin lymphoma. Brentuximab vedotin exposure varied, and every patient relapsed after autologous stem cell transplantation. Using immunoSEQ multiplex PCR, the repertoire was profiled, and TCRdb retains in-frame clones only, with some absent. Of 15,000 or so clones listed, around 84% were seen once; the top ten hold 4.6%. The source material was peripheral blood mononuclear cells (PBMCs), sampled at baseline. Receptors were obtained from a human donor with classical Hodgkin lymphoma.

The chain couples TRBV11-2 to TRBJ1-5; D ambiguous. Germline V gene sequence: CDR1 SGHAT, CDR2 FQNNGV. Trimming removed 1 base from V and 9 bases from J, with 10 bases in between. This CDR3 comprises 13 residues. This chain's CDR3 is CASSLVAWRPQHF. CDR3 nucleotide sequence: TGTGCCAGCAGCTTAGTGGCCTGGCGGCCCCAGCATTTT.

The chain joins TRBV7-9 to TRBJ1-1; no definite D call. V was trimmed by 5 bases and J by 6 bases, leaving 10 bases between them. The CDR3 contains 12 residues. Germline CDR1 and CDR2: SEHNR and FQNEAQ (reference sequence). CDR3 protein: CASSAHLAEAFF. Here the CDR3 DNA reads TGTGCCAGCAGCGCGCATTTGGCTGAAGCTTTCTTT.

J is TRBJ2-1 and V is TRBV7-2; 7 bases align to TRBD2. Germline lookup yields CDR1 SGHTA and CDR2 FQGNSA. This CDR3 has 16 residues. J was trimmed by 8 bases and V by 4 bases; bases with no gene match: 14. The CDR3: CASSSGLEVWKDEQFF. DNA for the CDR3: TGTGCCAGCAGCTCAGGACTAGAAGTCTGGAAAGATGAGCAGTTCTTC.

V gene TRBV6-4 combines with J gene TRBJ1-1; tentatively, D is TRBD1 (5 bases). This CDR3 is built from 13 residues. V was trimmed by 2 bases and J by 11 bases, leaving 15 bases between them. The germline CDR1 and CDR2 sequences are MRHNA and SNTAGT. The DNA for the CDR3 is TGTGCCAGCAGTGACGGGACGGGCGTTAGGGCTTTCTTT. Residues: CASSDGTGVRAFF.

The chain is built from TRBV27 and TRBJ2-1, with D hard to call. The CDR3 is made up of 11 amino acids. The V end lost 3 bases, the J end lost 10 bases, and 7 bases lay between the germline ends. Germline values: CDR1 MNHEY, CDR2 SMNVEV (reference sequence). This chain's CDR3 is CASSLGLEQFF. CDR3 in DNA: TGTGCCAGCAGTTTGGGTCTAGAGCAGTTCTTC.

The rearrangement uses TRBV9 and TRBJ1-4, with a weak D call TRBD1 (5 bases). Trimming cost V 0 bases and J 2 bases, with 8 bases left between them. CDR3 size: 15 residues. The germline V gene encodes CDR1 SGDLS and CDR2 YYNGEE. The CDR3 DNA sequence: TGTGCCAGCAGCGTAGGGGCAGGGACTAATGAAAAACTGTTTTTT. Its protein product is CASSVGAGTNEKLFF. Full variable domain (missing parts from reference TRBV9 and TRBJ1-4): DSGVTQTPKHLITATGQRVTLRCSPRSGDLSVYWYQQSLDQGLQFLIQYYNGEERAKGNILERFSAQQFPDLHSELNLSSLELGDSALYFCASSVGAGTNEKLFFGSGTQLSVL.

The chain uses TRBV9 and TRBJ1-1; 10 bases match TRBD1. CDR1 is SGDLS, CDR2 YYNGEE, per germline. V trimming: 5 bases; J trimming: 0 bases; junction bases outside the gene matches: 7. The CDR3 totals 16 residues. The DNA for the CDR3 is TGTGCCAGCAGACGACAGGGGGCCCGGATGAACACTGAAGCTTTCTTT. This codes for CASRRQGARMNTEAFF.

The chain couples TRBV28 to TRBJ1-5; D gene uncertain. V was shortened by 3 bases and J by 7 bases, with 16 bases between the two germline ends. This CDR3 contains 15 residues. Germline V lookup: CDR1 MDHEN, CDR2 SYDVKM. The CDR3 spells CASSFSARKEQPQHF. DNA of the CDR3: TGTGCCAGCAGTTTTTCTGCCCGGAAGGAGCAGCCCCAGCATTTT.

This chain uses TRBV29-1 with TRBJ2-5; 9 bases line up with TRBD2. The germline CDR1 and CDR2 sequences are SQVTM and ANQGSEA. This CDR3 contains 14 residues. The ends lost 4 bases at V and 3 bases at J; junction bases unmatched: 6. The CDR3 is CSVVASGIKETQYF. The DNA of the CDR3 is TGCAGCGTTGTTGCTAGCGGGATAAAAGAGACCCAGTACTTC.

V is TRBV6-5 and J is TRBJ1-2, with D possibly matching TRBD1 (5 bases). Looked up from germline, CDR1 is MNHEY and CDR2 is SVGAGI. V was shortened by 7 bases and J by 5 bases, with 11 bases between the two germline ends. This CDR3 is 12 amino acids long. The CDR3 sequence: CASKGTSYGYTF. Written as DNA, the CDR3 is TGTGCCAGCAAGGGGACTTCGTATGGCTACACCTTC.

Only one count was recorded for this clone. The V gene is TRBV7-9, the J gene TRBJ2-7; possibly TRBD1 for D (5 bases). Between the trimmed V and J ends, which lost 6 bases and 0 bases, there was a span of 15 bases. This CDR3 spans 15 amino acids. CDR1 is SEHNR, CDR2 FQNEAQ, per germline (reference sequence). DNA for the CDR3: TGTGCCAGCAGTCATAACCGACAGAGCTCCTACGAGCAGTACTTC. This codes for CASSHNRQSSYEQYF.

The gene calls are TRBV5-1 and TRBJ2-3, with D possibly matching TRBD1 (5 bases). V was shortened by 5 bases and J by 1 base, with 8 bases between the two germline ends. This CDR3 is built from 13 residues. Germline V gene lookup returns CDR1 SGHRS and CDR2 YFSETQ. The CDR3 loop reads CASRVGGTDTQYF. The CDR3 DNA reads TGCGCCAGCAGAGTAGGGGGCACAGATACGCAGTATTTT.

This clone occurred once. The genes are TRBV27 and TRBJ2-3, with D tentatively TRBD1 (6 bases). The CDR3 length is 14 residues. V was pared by 6 bases and J by 4 bases, with 14 bases between. Germline lookup yields CDR1 MNHEY and CDR2 SMNVEV (reference sequence). CDR3: CASSLDYRADTQYF. In DNA form, the CDR3 reads TGTGCCAGCAGCCTCGACTACAGGGCAGATACGCAGTATTTT.

The chain's CDR3 is CASSLSGGNTIYF. CDR3 DNA: TGTGCCAGCAGTTTATCCGGTGGAAACACCATATATTTT. This chain connects TRBV28 to TRBJ1-3; no definite D call. Germline values: CDR1 MDHEN, CDR2 SYDVKM. The CDR3 loop spans 13 amino acids. V lost 1 base, J lost 3 bases, and 4 bases lay in between.

This chain uses TRBV20-1 with TRBJ2-2; D unclear. Germline V lookup: CDR1 DFQATT, CDR2 SNEGSKA (reference sequence). Trimming took 0 bases from V and 7 from J, leaving 3 bases between them. The CDR3 has 11 residues. In nucleotides, the CDR3 is TGCAGTGCTAGAGAAGGCGGGGAGCTGTTTTTT. This sequence encodes CSAREGGELFF.

The J gene is TRBJ1-6, the V gene TRBV5-1, with D perhaps TRBD1 (6 bases). CDR1 SGHRS and CDR2 YFSETQ come from the germline V gene. The CDR3 is made up of 14 amino acids. Trimming left V 1 base short and J 7 bases short, with 9 bases between. This CDR3 is CASSLSQGNSPLHF. The CDR3 coding sequence is TGCGCCAGCAGCTTGTCACAGGGCAATTCACCCCTCCACTTT.

The V gene is TRBV19, the J gene TRBJ2-2, with 8 bases lining up with TRBD1. The trim removed 5 bases at V and 2 bases at J, leaving 4 bases unmatched. Per the germline V gene, CDR1 is LNHDA and CDR2 is SQIVND (reference sequence). This CDR3 contains 15 residues. CDR3 DNA sequence: TGTGCCAGTAGTCGGACAGGGACAAACACCGGGGAGCTGTTTTTT. Translation gives CASSRTGTNTGELFF.

J is TRBJ2-1 and V is TRBV7-9; 9 nucleotides line up with TRBD2. The V gene end was trimmed by 1 base and the J gene end by 7 bases; junction bases not matched to a gene: 14. This CDR3 contains 18 residues. Germline CDR1 and CDR2: SEHNR and FQNEAQ (reference sequence). CDR3 region: CASSLEGSGSVFWNEQFF. In DNA form, the CDR3 reads TGTGCCAGCAGCTTAGAGGGTAGCGGGAGTGTCTTCTGGAATGAGCAGTTCTTC. The variable domain in full, with the rest retrieved from reference TRBV7-9 and TRBJ2-1, is DTGVSQNPRHKITKRGQNVTFRCDPISEHNRLYWYRQTLGQGPEFLTYFQNEAQLEKSRLLSDRFSAERPKGSFSTLEIQRTEQGDSAMYLCASSLEGSGSVFWNEQFFGPGTRLTVL.